This T cell receptor (beta chain) was documented in a study of T-cell memory formation after mild COVID-19. In the study overall: Clusters of TCRs were largely donor specific. Findings of the study overall: Among contracting clones, CD4+ were mainly CM/EM and CD8+ enriched in EMRA. What remained unconfirmed was the SARS-CoV-2 specificity of second-wave clones peaking on day 37.

The V and J ends lost 0 bases and 3 bases respectively, with 2 bases between them. CDR1 and CDR2 from the germline V gene are SGHDN and FVKESK. CDR3 size: 12 residues. TCRdb ran MiXCR on the 5' RACE reads and lists one entry per CDR3 protein. The table includes 300,000 to 350,000 distinct CDR3 sequences, roughly a fifth detected once. This clonotype was detected only a few times. What it recognizes is unknown. This sequence was found in a man between 18 and 35 years old who had mild COVID-19 (a few samples of this study predate the infection). Cell type and time point are not known. Material: PBMCs or a T cell subset sorted from them (not recorded which). This chain uses TRBV14 with TRBJ1-2, with D unclear. The CDR3 loop reads CASSQEHYGYTF. DNA of the CDR3: TGTGCCAGCAGCCAAGAACACTATGGCTACACCTTC.